This TCR beta chain was captured by sequencing in a study of T-cell memory formation after mild COVID-19. Overall study findings and caveats: Pre-infection memory harbored some responding clones, suggesting cross-reactive memory joined.

The ends were cut back, 1 base at V and 5 bases at J, with 14 bases in the middle. This CDR3 has 16 residues. Per germline, CDR1 KGHSH and CDR2 LQKENI. Points on this clonotype: As yet, its antigen is unknown.

MiXCR, run by TCRdb on the 5' RACE reads, gives a single entry per CDR3 protein. Of under 250,000 distinct CDR3 sequences listed, 15% to 19% are singletons. This receptor was identified in an adult woman who had mild COVID-19 (a few samples of this study predate the infection). Cell type and time point are not known. The material sequenced was PBMCs or a T cell subset sorted from them (not recorded which). The J gene is TRBJ2-2, the V gene TRBV18; D may be TRBD1 or TRBD2 (5 bases each). The CDR3 nucleotides are TGTGCCAGCTCACCACGGGAATGGGGACGGACCGGGGAGCTGTTTTTT. Protein sequence: CASSPREWGRTGELFF. Filled out from reference TRBV18 and TRBJ2-2, the complete variable domain reads NAGVMQNPRHLVRRRGQEARLRCSPMKGHSHVYWYRQLPEEGLKFMVYLQKENIIDESGMPKERFSAEFPKEGPSILRIQQVVRGDSAAYFCASSPREWGRTGELFFGEGSRLTVL.